This TCR beta chain comes out of a study of cytomegalovirus exposure and HLA in healthy donors. CDR1 and CDR2 from the germline V gene are MNHEY and SVGAGI. The CDR3 has 16 residues. The ends lost 2 bases at V and 5 bases at J; junction bases unmatched: 9. PCR was performed using 60 Vbeta and 13 Jbeta primers. Clones were sequenced by immunoSEQ multiplex PCR, and TCRdb holds only the in-frame ones, with some missing. The data contain roughly 180,000 clones, 80% of them singletons. This receptor was identified in a man aged 30 to 45 in good health and CMV-seropositive. This chain links TRBV6-5 with TRBJ2-5, with TRBD2 identical over 9 bases. Sequences were obtained from PBMCs. The DNA for the CDR3 is TGTGCCAGCAGTTACCAGAATAGCGGGGGAAGGGAGACCCAGTACTTC. It translates to CASSYQNSGGRETQYF.